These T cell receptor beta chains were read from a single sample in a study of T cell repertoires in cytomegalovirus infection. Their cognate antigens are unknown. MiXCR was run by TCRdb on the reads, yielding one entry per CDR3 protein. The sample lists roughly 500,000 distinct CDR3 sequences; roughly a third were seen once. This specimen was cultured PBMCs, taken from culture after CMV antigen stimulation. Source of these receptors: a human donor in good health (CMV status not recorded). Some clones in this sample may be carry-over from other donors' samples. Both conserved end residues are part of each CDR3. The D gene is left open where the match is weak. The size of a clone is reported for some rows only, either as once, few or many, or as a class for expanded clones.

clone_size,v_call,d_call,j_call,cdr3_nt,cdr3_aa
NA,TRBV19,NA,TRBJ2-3,TGTGCCAGTAGTATCCTTCGGGGGAGCCCCACAGATACGCAGTATTTT,CASSILRGSPTDTQYF
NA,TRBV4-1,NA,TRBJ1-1,TGCGCCAGCAGCCAAGATACGCCGCCATGGGGAGCTGAAGCTTTCTTT,CASSQDTPPWGAEAFF
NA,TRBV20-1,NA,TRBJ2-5,TGCAGTGCTAGGGGATTCTTCCAGGGAGAGACCCAGTACTTC,CSARGFFQGETQYF
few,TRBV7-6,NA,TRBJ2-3,TGTGCCAGCAGCTTATTTCACGCGGGCACAGATACGCAGTATTTT,CASSLFHAGTDTQYF
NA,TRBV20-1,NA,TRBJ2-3,TGCAGTGCTAGAGATCGGGCAGGCCAAACAGATACGCAGTATTTT,CSARDRAGQTDTQYF
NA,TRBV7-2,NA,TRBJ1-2,TGTGCCAGCAGCTTGCGTGTGGGGGGAGATGGCTACACCTTC,CASSLRVGGDGYTF
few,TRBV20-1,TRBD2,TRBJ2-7,TGCAGTGCTAGCGGCGGGGGTCGGTACGAGCAGTACTTC,CSASGGGRYEQYF
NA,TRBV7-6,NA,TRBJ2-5,TGTGCCAGCAGCTCAGCCAGCAGGGGAGAGACCCAGTACTTC,CASSSASRGETQYF
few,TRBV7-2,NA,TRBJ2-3,TGTGCCAGCAGCCCAGGGCCTCCTCTCGGTACGCAGTATTTT,CASSPGPPLGTQYF
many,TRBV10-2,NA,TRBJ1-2,TGCGCCAGCAGTGGGACGGCCTATGGCTACACCTTC,CASSGTAYGYTF
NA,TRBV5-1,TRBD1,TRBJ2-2,TGCGCCAGCAGCTTGGCCACAGGGGCCACCGGGGAGCTGTTTTTT,CASSLATGATGELFF
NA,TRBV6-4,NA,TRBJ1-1,TGTGCCAGCAGAGGACGGGAGAACACTGAAGCTTTCTTT,CASRGRENTEAFF
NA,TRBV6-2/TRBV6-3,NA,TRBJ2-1,TGTGCCAGCAGCAACCCCTCCTACAATGAGCAGTTCTTC,CASSNPSYNEQFF
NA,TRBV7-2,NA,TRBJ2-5,TGTGCCAGCAGCTTACATGCAGGGGAAGAGACCCAGTACTTC,CASSLHAGEETQYF
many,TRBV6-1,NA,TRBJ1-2,TGTGCCAGCAGTGAAGGGTTCCAGGCCAACTATGGCTACACCTTC,CASSEGFQANYGYTF
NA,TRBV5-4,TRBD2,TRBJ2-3,TGTGCCAGCAGCGTGGGACTAGCGGGAGTCTCAGATACGCAGTATTTT,CASSVGLAGVSDTQYF
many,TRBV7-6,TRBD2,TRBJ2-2,TGTGCCAGCAGCTTAGTTATTAATGCTAGCGGGAGGAAGACTGACGGGGAGCTGTTTTTT,CASSLVINASGRKTDGELFF
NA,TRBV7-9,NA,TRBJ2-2,TGTGCCAGCAGCTTGGGACAAACCGCCGGGGAGCTGTTTTTT,CASSLGQTAGELFF
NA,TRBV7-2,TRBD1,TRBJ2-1,TGTGCCAGCAGCTTAGGGGACAGGGTGGAGGGGCAGTTCTTC,CASSLGDRVEGQFF
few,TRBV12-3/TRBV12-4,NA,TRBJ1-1,TGTGCCAGCAGTTTAGGGGGTGCAGCTTTCTTT,CASSLGGAAFF
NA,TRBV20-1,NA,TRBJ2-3,TGCAGTGCGGGTGGGGGAGTGGGCACAGATACGCAGTATTTT,CSAGGGVGTDTQYF
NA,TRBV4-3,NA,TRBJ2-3,TGCGCCAGCAGCCAAGGTTCTATATCCGCACGGGATACGCAGTATTTT,CASSQGSISARDTQYF
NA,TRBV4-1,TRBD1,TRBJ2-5,TGCGCCAGCAGCCAAGTTGAAACCGGGACAGGGTGGCAAGAGACCCAGTACTTC,CASSQVETGTGWQETQYF
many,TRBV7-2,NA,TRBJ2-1,TGTGCCAGCAGCTTAGTGAGGTCAGGGAATGAGCAGTTCTTC,CASSLVRSGNEQFF
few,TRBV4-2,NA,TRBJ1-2,TGTGCCAGCAGCCAAGATGGGGTTAGCCAGGCCGACTTCTATGGCTACACCTTC,CASSQDGVSQADFYGYTF
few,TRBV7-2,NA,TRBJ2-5,TGTGCCAGCAGCTTCGTCACAGCAAAAGAGACCCAGTACTTC,CASSFVTAKETQYF
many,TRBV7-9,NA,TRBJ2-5,TGTGCCAGCAGCTTCTCGCCTTACGACTCCTTGGAGACCCAGTACTTC,CASSFSPYDSLETQYF
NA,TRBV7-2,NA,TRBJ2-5,TGTGCCAGCAGAGCCGGGGGGACCCAGTACTTC,CASRAGGTQYF
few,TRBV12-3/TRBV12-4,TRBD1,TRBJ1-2,TGTGCCAGCACAACAGGGGGCCAAAAGGATGGCTACACCTTC,CASTTGGQKDGYTF
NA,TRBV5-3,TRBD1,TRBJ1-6,TGTGCCAGCAAGACTAGGGGGCGCCAGAATTCACCCCTCCACTTT,CASKTRGRQNSPLHF
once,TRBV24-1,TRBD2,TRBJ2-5,TGTGCCACCAGTGATTCCGGGGGGGTCCAAGAGACCCAGTACTTC,CATSDSGGVQETQYF
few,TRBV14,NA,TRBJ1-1,TGTGCCAGCAGAGGTGATCTGAACACTGAAGCTTTCTTT,CASRGDLNTEAFF
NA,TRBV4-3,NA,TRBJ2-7,TGCGCCAGCAGCCAAGATTGGGCGGCAGGGGTTGAATCCTACGAGCAGTACTTC,CASSQDWAAGVESYEQYF
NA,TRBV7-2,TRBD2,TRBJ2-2,TGTGCCAGTGAGCCCGGGAGCGGGATTGGCGGGGAGCTGTTTTTT,CASEPGSGIGGELFF
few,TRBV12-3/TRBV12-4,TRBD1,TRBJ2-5,TGTGCCAGCAGTGGGACAGCTAGGGAGACCCAGTACTTC,CASSGTARETQYF
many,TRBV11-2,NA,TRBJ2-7,TGTGCCAGCAGCTTAGATGGGGCAGCCTCCTACGAGCAGTACTTC,CASSLDGAASYEQYF
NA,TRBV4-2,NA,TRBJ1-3,TGTGCCAGCAGCCAAGAACCTGGTGCGGGAGGAAACACCATATATTTT,CASSQEPGAGGNTIYF
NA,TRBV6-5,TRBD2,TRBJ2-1,TGTGCCAGCAGTCACGCGTGGGACTATAGTCACAATGAGCAGTTCTTC,CASSHAWDYSHNEQFF
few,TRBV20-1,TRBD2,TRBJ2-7,TGCAGTGCCCAGATCCTAGCGGGCCCCTACGAGCAGTACTTC,CSAQILAGPYEQYF
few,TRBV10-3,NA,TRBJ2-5,TGTGCCATCAGTGTTTTGAGAGCCGGACAAGAGACCCAGTACTTC,CAISVLRAGQETQYF
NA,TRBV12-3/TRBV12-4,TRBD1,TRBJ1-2,TGTGCCAGCAGTTTAGGGGACAGGGGCCACTACACCTTC,CASSLGDRGHYTF